This TCR beta chain was documented in a study of control samples from healthy donors and cancer patients. Data came from immunoSEQ multiplex PCR; TCRdb stores just in-frame clones and leaves some out. The data contain more than 50,000 clones, approximately 85% of them seen just once; the ten biggest clones take up 4.5% to 7%. CDR1 and CDR2 (germline): SGHAT, FQNNGV. The V end lost 5 bases, the J end lost 7 bases, and 14 bases lay between the germline ends. The CDR3 is 14 amino acids. This clone was seen a handful of times. The sequence was obtained from a man aged 40-50 years in good health. The gene calls are TRBV11-2 and TRBJ2-2, with D maybe TRBD2 (5 bases). The sample comprised blood. The DNA of the CDR3 is TGTGCCAGCAGCCCAGGTCTACGGGACGGGGAGCTGTTTTTT. Its translation: CASSPGLRDGELFF.